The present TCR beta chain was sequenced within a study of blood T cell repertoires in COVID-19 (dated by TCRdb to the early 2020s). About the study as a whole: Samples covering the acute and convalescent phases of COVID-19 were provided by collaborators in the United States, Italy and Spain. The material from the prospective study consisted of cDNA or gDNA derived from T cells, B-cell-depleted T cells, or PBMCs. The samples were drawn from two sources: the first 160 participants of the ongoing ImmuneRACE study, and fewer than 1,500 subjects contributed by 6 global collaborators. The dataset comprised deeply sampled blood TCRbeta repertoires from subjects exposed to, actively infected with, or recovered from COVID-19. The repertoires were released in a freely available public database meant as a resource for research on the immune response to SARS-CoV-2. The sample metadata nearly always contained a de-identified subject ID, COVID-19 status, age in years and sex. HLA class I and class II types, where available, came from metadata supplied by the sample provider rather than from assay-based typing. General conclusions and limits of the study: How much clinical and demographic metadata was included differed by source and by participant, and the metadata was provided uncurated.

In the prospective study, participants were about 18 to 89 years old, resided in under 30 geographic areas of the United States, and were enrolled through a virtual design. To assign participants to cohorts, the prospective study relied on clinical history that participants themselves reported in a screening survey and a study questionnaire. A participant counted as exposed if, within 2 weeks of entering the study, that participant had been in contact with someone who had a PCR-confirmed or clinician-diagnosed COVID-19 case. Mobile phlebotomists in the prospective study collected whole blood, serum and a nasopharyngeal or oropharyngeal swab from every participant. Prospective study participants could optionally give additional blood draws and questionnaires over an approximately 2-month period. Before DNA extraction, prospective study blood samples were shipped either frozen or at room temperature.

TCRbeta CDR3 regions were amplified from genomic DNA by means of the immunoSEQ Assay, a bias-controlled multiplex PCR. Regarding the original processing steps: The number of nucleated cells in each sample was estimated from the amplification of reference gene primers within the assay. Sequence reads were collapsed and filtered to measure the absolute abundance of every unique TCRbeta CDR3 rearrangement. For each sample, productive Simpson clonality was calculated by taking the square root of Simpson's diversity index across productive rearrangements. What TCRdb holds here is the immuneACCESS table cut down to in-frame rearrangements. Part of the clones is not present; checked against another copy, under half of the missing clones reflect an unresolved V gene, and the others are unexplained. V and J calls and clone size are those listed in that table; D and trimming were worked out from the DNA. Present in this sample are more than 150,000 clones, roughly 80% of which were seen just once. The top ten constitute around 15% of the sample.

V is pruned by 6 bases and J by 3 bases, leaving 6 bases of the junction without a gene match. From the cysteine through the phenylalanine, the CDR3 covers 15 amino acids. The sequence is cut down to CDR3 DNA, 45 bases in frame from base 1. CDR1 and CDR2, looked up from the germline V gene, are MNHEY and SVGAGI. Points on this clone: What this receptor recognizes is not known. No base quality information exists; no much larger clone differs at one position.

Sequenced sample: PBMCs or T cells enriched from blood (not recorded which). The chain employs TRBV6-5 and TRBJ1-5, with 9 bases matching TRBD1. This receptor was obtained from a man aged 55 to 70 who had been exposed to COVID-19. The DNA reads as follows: TGTGCCAGCAGGCTGGGACAGGGACCCAATCAGCCCCAGCATTTT. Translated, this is CASRLGQGPNQPQHF.